This passage covers 23 T cell receptor beta chains from one sample sequenced in a study of blood T cells in healthy people across ages. It was with a sample-barcoded 5' primer and a J-beta primer mix that a second PCR of roughly 7 to 12 cycles was run. From the 5' RACE reads, TCRdb called clonotypes with MiXCR, one entry per CDR3 protein. The table records roughly 1,800,000 distinct CDR3 sequences, 40% to 55% of them present only once. The sample taken for sequencing was blood. The source is a woman aged 40-49 years in good health.

The V gene is TRBV20-1, the J gene TRBJ2-3; D remains ambiguous. CDR1 is DFQATT, CDR2 SNEGSKA, per germline (reference sequence). The germline V and J ends were trimmed by 1 base and 2 bases, with 7 bases remaining between them. This CDR3 comprises 13 residues. The CDR3 DNA sequence: TGCAGTGCTAGAGTTCACACCACAGATACGCAGTATTTT. It encodes CSARVHTTDTQYF.

The chain uses TRBV2 and TRBJ1-4; 8 bases agree with TRBD1. Germline V gene lookup returns CDR1 SNHLY and CDR2 FYNNEI. J was trimmed by 8 bases and V by 1 base; bases with no gene match: 6. This CDR3 is built from 15 residues. The CDR3 nucleotides read TGTGCCAGCAGTGAAGGGACAGGGCGGGGCGAAAAACTGTTTTTT. This translates into CASSEGTGRGEKLFF.

The genes are TRBV5-5 and TRBJ1-2, with 9 positions matching TRBD1. V was clipped by 1 base and J by 6 bases; unmatched bases: 7. The germline gives CDR1 SGHKS, CDR2 YYEKEE (reference sequence). The CDR3 is made up of 15 amino acids. CDR3 DNA: TGTGCCAGCAGCTTGCCAGGGACAGGGACGAATGGCTACACCTTC. Translating it yields CASSLPGTGTNGYTF.

Worth noting for this clonotype: The junction shows a germline mismatch at one end, possibly a read error. The chain joins TRBV28 to TRBJ1-2; D unclear. Germline CDR1 reads MDHEN; CDR2 reads SYDVKM. This CDR3 spans 12 amino acids. In nucleotides, the CDR3 is TGTGCCAGCACCATGACTAATTATGGCTACACCTTC. Its translation: CASTMTNYGYTF.

The genes are TRBV12-5 and TRBJ1-4, with no clear D. V dropped 0 bases and J dropped 6 bases, with 5 bases sitting between them. Germline lookup yields CDR1 LGHNT and CDR2 FRNRAP. CDR3 length equals 13 residues. CDR3: CASGLVLDEKLFF. CDR3 coding DNA: TGTGCTAGTGGTTTGGTACTCGATGAAAAACTGTTTTTT. The variable domain in full, completed from reference TRBV12-5 and TRBJ1-4, reads DARVTQTPRHKVTEMGQEVTMRCQPILGHNTVFWYRQTMMQGLELLAYFRNRAPLDDSGMPKDRFSAEMPDATLATLKIQPSEPRDSAVYFCASGLVLDEKLFFGSGTQLSVL.

The V call is TRBV7-9, the J call TRBJ1-1; weak D call: TRBD1 (6 bases). CDR3 length equals 15 residues. Germline V gives CDR1 SEHNR, CDR2 FQNEAQ (reference sequence). V lost 3 bases to trimming and J lost 1 base, with 12 bases between them. The CDR3, as DNA: TGTGCCAGCAGCTTGCCGGGGGCAACGAACACTGAAGCTTTCTTT. Amino acid sequence: CASSLPGATNTEAFF.

The chain links TRBV7-9 to TRBJ2-7, with D possibly being TRBD2 (6 bases). The germline V gene has CDR1 SEHNR and CDR2 FQNEAQ (reference sequence). This CDR3 spans 15 amino acids. With 3 bases removed from V and 5 bases from J, the gap between germline ends came to 17 bases. CDR3 sequence: CASSFQGGVVHEQYF. CDR3 bases: TGTGCCAGCAGCTTTCAGGGCGGGGTAGTCCACGAGCAGTACTTC. Full variable domain (outside the CDR3, taken from reference TRBV7-9 and TRBJ2-7): DTGVSQNPRHKITKRGQNVTFRCDPISEHNRLYWYRQTLGQGPEFLTYFQNEAQLEKSRLLSDRFSAERPKGSFSTLEIQRTEQGDSAMYLCASSFQGGVVHEQYFGPGTRLTVT.

The genes are TRBV10-3 and TRBJ1-2; TRBD1 is a possible D gene (5 bases). The length of the CDR3 is 14 residues. The germline CDR1 and CDR2 sequences are ENHRY and SYGVKD. V was clipped by 0 bases and J by 3 bases, with 8 bases between them. The CDR3 region is CAISESQGYYGYTF. CDR3 in DNA: TGTGCCATCAGTGAGTCCCAGGGATACTATGGCTACACCTTC.

This chain's CDR3 is CATSDQGLGLNEQFF. CDR3 DNA sequence: TGTGCCACCAGTGATCAGGGTTTGGGGCTCAATGAGCAGTTCTTC. The genes are TRBV24-1 and TRBJ2-1; D is possibly TRBD1 (5 bases). V was cut by 3 bases and J by 6 bases, with 14 bases left in between. Germline CDR1 reads KGHDR; CDR2 reads SFDVKD. The CDR3 spans 15 residues.

A note on this clonotype: An end of the junction does not agree with germline; a read error may underlie this. The V call is TRBV11-1, the J call TRBJ2-7, with 13 bases fitting TRBD2. The V gene's germline CDR1 is SGHAT and CDR2 FQDESV (reference sequence). The CDR3 spans 16 residues. The CDR3 region has the DNA TGTGCCAGCAGCGACGGACTAGCGGGGGCCTCCGACGAGCAGTACTTC. This translates into CASSDGLAGASDEQYF.

The chain has TRBV28 and TRBJ2-2, with TRBD1 identical over 10 bases. The CDR3 runs to 16 residues. Trimming removed 6 bases from V and 3 bases from J; junction bases left unmatched: 7. The germline CDR1 and CDR2 sequences are MDHEN and SYDVKM. CDR3 region: CASSDPGQGHTGELFF. For the CDR3, the DNA is TGTGCCAGCAGCGACCCGGGACAGGGGCACACCGGGGAGCTGTTTTTT.

There are a few counts of this clonotype. V gene TRBV20-1 combines with J gene TRBJ2-1, with D possibly being TRBD1 or TRBD2 (5 bases each). This CDR3 has 10 amino acids. The germline gives CDR1 DFQATT, CDR2 SNEGSKA (reference sequence). Written as DNA, the CDR3 is TGCAGGGGGGACGAGGGTGAGCAGTTCTTC. Residues: CRGDEGEQFF.

This clonotype was observed a few times. This sequence joins TRBV25-1 and TRBJ2-5; D uncertain. Germline V gives CDR1 MGHDK, CDR2 SYGVNS. V shed 2 bases and J shed 4 bases, with 8 bases lying between them. The CDR3 extends over 13 amino acids. The CDR3 protein is CASSEIHTETQYF. CDR3 sequence (DNA): TGTGCCAGCAGTGAAATCCATACAGAGACCCAGTACTTC.

This clonotype has just a few counts. The chain couples TRBV15 to TRBJ1-5, with D tentatively TRBD1 (5 bases). This CDR3 comprises 17 residues. Deletions cut 1 base from V and 5 bases from J, with 18 bases between. CDR1 is LNHNV and CDR2 is YYDKDF in the germline V gene (reference sequence). The DNA of the CDR3 is TGTGCCACCAGCAGAGGCCCACGAGGCAGGGCCGATCAGCCCCAGCATTTT. Protein: CATSRGPRGRADQPQHF.

This chain links TRBV6-5 with TRBJ2-7; D remains ambiguous. The CDR3 loop spans 17 amino acids. The germline V and J ends were trimmed by 2 bases and 0 bases, with 17 bases remaining between them. Germline-derived CDR1 and CDR2 are MNHEY and SVGAGI. The CDR3 sequence is CASSYRSGQATSYEQYF. In DNA, the CDR3 is TGTGCCAGCAGTTACCGTTCCGGGCAGGCCACCTCCTACGAGCAGTACTTC.

This clonotype occurred a few times. V is TRBV6-1 and J is TRBJ2-5; D may be TRBD2 (5 bases). CDR3 size: 14 residues. Trimming removed 7 bases from V and 2 bases from J, with 14 bases in between. Germline V gene sequence: CDR1 MNHNS, CDR2 SASEGT. The CDR3 DNA reads as TGTGCCAGCAATTGGGCGGGCTATCAAGAGACCCAGTACTTC. It yields the protein CASNWAGYQETQYF.

This chain links TRBV7-9 with TRBJ2-5; the match to TRBD1 covers 10 bases. CDR1 and CDR2 (germline): SEHNR, FQNEAQ (reference sequence). The J segment lost 5 bases and the V segment lost 4 bases, leaving 13 bases of the junction unmatched. The CDR3 has 17 residues. The CDR3 nucleotides are TGTGCCAGCAGCTGCTGTTACGACAGGGGGCCTACGGAGACCCAGTACTTC. Encoded protein: CASSCCYDRGPTETQYF.

The rearrangement links TRBV6-1 to TRBJ1-2, with a weak D call TRBD1 (5 bases). This CDR3 spans 17 amino acids. The ends were cut back, 8 bases at V and 3 bases at J, with 25 bases in the middle. Looked up from germline, CDR1 is MNHNS and CDR2 is SASEGT. Written as DNA, the CDR3 is TGTGCCAGCTTCCAGGGAGGTATCCCATTCGGCGACTATGGCTACACCTTC. It encodes CASFQGGIPFGDYGYTF.

The chain recombines TRBV27 with TRBJ2-7; 7 nucleotides line up with TRBD1. Looked up from germline, CDR1 is MNHEY and CDR2 is SMNVEV (reference sequence). The CDR3 covers 13 residues. Trimming cost V 8 bases and J 7 bases; bases outside gene matches: 11. The CDR3 nucleotides read TGTGCCAGCTCTGGGGACAGCGTAAGGGAGCAGTACTTC. This codes for CASSGDSVREQYF.

A word on this clonotype: This may stem from a read error, because a much larger clone lies one nucleotide away. The genes are TRBV29-1 and TRBJ2-3; D is ambiguous. CDR3 size: 11 residues. Germline V gene sequence: CDR1 SQVTM, CDR2 ANQGSEA. CDR3 coding DNA: TGCGGCGTTGCAAGCACAGATACGCAGTATTTT. It specifies CGVASTDTQYF.

The CDR3 loop is CASSSGLAGGRSQETQYF. CDR3 DNA sequence: TGCGCCAGCAGCTCCGGACTAGCGGGGGGGCGGAGTCAAGAGACCCAGTACTTC. This rearrangement joins TRBV5-1 to TRBJ2-5, with 15 nucleotides matching TRBD2. The V gene end was trimmed by 3 bases and the J gene end by 2 bases; junction bases not matched to a gene: 8. Germline V lookup: CDR1 SGHRS, CDR2 YFSETQ. The CDR3 contains 18 residues.

In its sample, this clonotype was seen a few times. J is TRBJ2-1 and V is TRBV11-2; 8 bases match TRBD1. Trimming cost V 1 base and J 2 bases; bases outside gene matches: 4. The length of the CDR3 is 16 residues. Per germline, CDR1 SGHAT and CDR2 FQNNGV. The chain's CDR3 is CASSLGQGAAYNEQFF. The DNA of the CDR3 is TGTGCCAGCAGCTTAGGGCAGGGGGCAGCCTACAATGAGCAGTTCTTC.

V and J are TRBV4-2 and TRBJ1-6; D not resolved. V was pared by 3 bases and J by 7 bases, with 7 bases between. Germline CDR1 reads LGHNA; CDR2 reads YNFKEQ. The CDR3 has 13 amino acids. The CDR3 bases are TGTGCCAGCAGCCAGGGGAAAAATTCACCCCTCCACTTT. Residues: CASSQGKNSPLHF.